A single sample is the source of the 28 T cell receptor beta chains below, sequenced in a study of OX40 agonist ivuxolimab in advanced cancers. Libraries were prepared by immunoSEQ multiplex PCR; TCRdb keeps only in-frame clonotypes and omits some of them. The repertoire has 57,000 or so clones, about 84% of them found once; the top ten carry about 3%. This specimen was CD4+ or CD8+ T cells sorted from blood, taken in a trial of the OX40 agonist ivuxolimab. These receptors came from an adult with an advanced solid tumor such as melanoma, head and neck, liver or kidney cancer.

The chain recombines TRBV30 with TRBJ2-7; 8 bases are shared with TRBD2. CDR3 length: 14 residues. Germline loops: CDR1 GTSNPN, CDR2 SVGIG (reference sequence). The V gene end was trimmed by 4 bases and the J gene end by 5 bases; junction bases not matched to a gene: 10. CDR3 amino acids: CAWTSGGWRNEQYF. The CDR3 bases are TGTGCCTGGACCTCGGGGGGGTGGAGGAACGAGCAGTACTTC.

The V gene is TRBV7-3, the J gene TRBJ1-2, with no clear D. Trimming removed 5 bases from V and 2 bases from J, with 9 bases in between. This CDR3 contains 13 residues. Germline lookup yields CDR1 SGHTA and CDR2 FQGTGA. The DNA for the CDR3 is TGTGCCAGCAGCGCGGACCCGAACTATGGCTACACCTTC. Translation gives CASSADPNYGYTF.

V is TRBV18 and J is TRBJ1-2; D unclear. The CDR3 spans 15 residues. V gave up 6 bases and J gave up 4 bases, with 18 bases separating them. Germline lookup yields CDR1 KGHSH and CDR2 LQKENI. The CDR3 bases are TGTGCCAGCTCCCGGACCGGCACCGAGGGCTATGGCTACACCTTC. Residues: CASSRTGTEGYGYTF.

The chain carries TRBV7-9 and TRBJ1-1; TRBD1 is a possible D gene (6 bases). V lost 7 bases, J lost 4 bases, and 19 bases lay in between. From germline, CDR1 is SEHNR and CDR2 FQNEAQ (reference sequence). The CDR3 contains 15 residues. The CDR3 DNA is TGTGCCAGCACCCCGGGGGCAGGACTATCCACTGAAGCTTTCTTT. This gives the protein CASTPGAGLSTEAFF.

The chain is built from TRBV10-3 and TRBJ2-5; D remains unclear. V dropped 3 bases and J dropped 2 bases, with 4 bases sitting between them. Germline V CDR1 and CDR2: ENHRY, SYGVKD. The CDR3 is made up of 12 amino acids. The CDR3 bases are TGTGCCATCAGTGAAACACAAGAGACCCAGTACTTC. Its translation: CAISETQETQYF.

The chain uses TRBV11-3 and TRBJ2-7, with 10 bases that match TRBD2. Germline V CDR1 and CDR2: SGHNT, YENEEA. J lost 4 bases, V lost 4 bases, and 7 bases had no gene match. There are 15 residues in the CDR3. The CDR3 sequence is CASSSSSGSVYEQYF. The CDR3 DNA is TGTGCCAGCAGCTCCTCTAGCGGGAGCGTTTACGAGCAGTACTTC.

J is TRBJ2-5 and V is TRBV15; D not resolved. Germline CDR1 and CDR2: LNHNV and YYDKDF (reference sequence). The length of the CDR3 is 15 residues. V was trimmed by 0 bases and J by 1 base, leaving 9 bases between them. Here the CDR3 reads CATSRDIGPQETQYF. The DNA for the CDR3 is TGTGCCACCAGCAGAGATATCGGGCCCCAAGAGACCCAGTACTTC.

This chain uses TRBV9 with TRBJ2-1; 11 bases agree with TRBD2. Germline V lookup: CDR1 SGDLS, CDR2 YYNGEE. The CDR3 sequence is 15 residues long. With V trimmed by 0 bases and J by 7 bases, 3 bases remained unmatched. The CDR3 region is CASSVVAGGLNEQFF. The CDR3, as DNA: TGTGCCAGCAGCGTAGTAGCGGGGGGGCTTAATGAGCAGTTCTTC.

The CDR3 DNA reads as TGTGCCTGGAGTGCCAACTACGAGCAGTACTTC. It encodes CAWSANYEQYF. The V and J genes are TRBV30 and TRBJ2-7; D unresolved. V was cut by 1 base and J by 3 bases, with 4 bases left in between. CDR1 and CDR2 (germline): GTSNPN, SVGIG (reference sequence). The CDR3 is 11 residues long.

V and J are TRBV4-1 and TRBJ2-7; 10 bases are a match to TRBD1. The V gene end was trimmed by 4 bases and the J gene end by 0 bases; junction bases not matched to a gene: 3. The CDR3 consists of 15 residues. The germline CDR1 and CDR2 sequences are MGHRA and YSYEKL. The CDR3 DNA reads TGCGCCAGCAGCCTCCGGACAGGGGGCTCCTACGAGCAGTACTTC. This gives the protein CASSLRTGGSYEQYF.

The CDR3 here is CASSYSGQGNYEQYF. CDR3 sequence (DNA): TGTGCCAGCAGTTACTCGGGACAGGGGAACTACGAGCAGTACTTC. The V gene is TRBV6-5, the J gene TRBJ2-7; 10 positions match TRBD1. Germline CDR1 reads MNHEY; CDR2 reads SVGAGI. J lost 3 bases, V lost 0 bases, and 2 bases had no gene match. CDR3 length: 15 residues.

V usage is TRBV7-2 and J usage is TRBJ1-2, with 7 bases identical to TRBD1. J gave up 8 bases and V 5 bases, and 17 bases lay outside the gene matches. The CDR3 has 16 amino acids. Germline V lookup: CDR1 SGHTA, CDR2 FQGNSA. CDR3 bases: TGTGCCAGCAGCCCTAGTGGGACCACAGGGGCCCGCGGCTACACCTTC. As protein: CASSPSGTTGARGYTF.

The V and J genes are TRBV7-9 and TRBJ1-2, with D perhaps matching TRBD1 (5 bases). Germline values: CDR1 SEHNR, CDR2 FQNEAQ (reference sequence). The V and J ends lost 5 bases and 7 bases respectively, with 17 bases between them. CDR3 length: 14 residues. CDR3 protein: CASSLLTEVRGYTF. The CDR3 region has the DNA TGTGCCAGCAGCCTCTTGACAGAGGTTCGTGGCTACACCTTC. The full variable domain, in which reference TRBV7-9 and TRBJ1-2 provide the parts outside the CDR3, is DTGVSQNPRHKITKRGQNVTFRCDPISEHNRLYWYRQTLGQGPEFLTYFQNEAQLEKSRLLSDRFSAERPKGSFSTLEIQRTEQGDSAMYLCASSLLTEVRGYTFGSGTRLTVV.

The rearrangement joins TRBV28 to TRBJ2-7, with 7 nucleotides matching TRBD1. The CDR3 extends over 15 amino acids. In germline, CDR1 is MDHEN, CDR2 SYDVKM. The J segment lost 5 bases and the V segment lost 5 bases, leaving 12 bases of the junction unmatched. In DNA form, the CDR3 reads TGTGCCAGCAGTACACAACAGGGGCAGTTCCACGAGCAGTACTTC. Encoded protein: CASSTQQGQFHEQYF.

This chain links TRBV11-3 with TRBJ2-1; TRBD2 aligns across 10 bases. With 5 bases clipped from V and 5 bases from J, the junction kept 6 bases outside the gene matches. The CDR3 totals 15 residues. The germline V gene encodes CDR1 SGHNT and CDR2 YENEEA. CDR3 DNA: TGTGCCAGCAGCGCATCTGGACTAGCGGACAATGAGCAGTTCTTC. As protein: CASSASGLADNEQFF.

This clone was recorded a few times. The V gene is TRBV21-1, the J gene TRBJ1-2. TRBV21-1 is termed a pseudogene. This CDR3 region has 13 residues. The CDR3, as DNA: TGTGCCAGCCTCCCATCGGCGGGGGGGAGCGACACCTTC. It is translated as CASLPSAGGSDTF.

The chain uses TRBV13 and TRBJ1-5, with D possibly being TRBD1 (5 bases). This CDR3 is built from 14 residues. Trimming shortened V by 2 bases and J by 6 bases, and 11 bases separated the two germline ends. The germline V gene has CDR1 PRHDT and CDR2 FYEKMQ (reference sequence). CDR3 sequence (DNA): TGTGCCAGCAGCTTAAGTGGAAGGGGTCAGCCCCAGCATTTT. Amino acid sequence: CASSLSGRGQPQHF.

This chain links TRBV5-4 with TRBJ2-5; D remains unclear. CDR3 length: 13 residues. Germline CDR1 and CDR2: SGHNT and YYREEE (reference sequence). Between the trimmed V and J ends, which lost 1 base and 5 bases, there was a span of 9 bases. The CDR3 DNA sequence: TGTGCCAGCAGCTTGTCTAGGAGCGAGACCCAGTACTTC. Translation: CASSLSRSETQYF.

The rearrangement uses TRBV25-1 and TRBJ2-3; 11 bases are shared with TRBD2. The V gene's germline CDR1 is MGHDK and CDR2 SYGVNS. This CDR3 is built from 15 residues. Losses at the gene ends were 3 bases for V and 8 bases for J; bases not matched to a gene: 7. CDR3 loop: CASSEISGGAPTQYF. The CDR3, as DNA: TGTGCCAGCAGTGAGATTAGCGGGGGGGCCCCTACGCAGTATTTT.

The chain carries TRBV6-5 and TRBJ2-7; D unclear. The CDR3 contains 15 residues. Germline V gene lookup returns CDR1 MNHEY and CDR2 SVGAGI. The V end lost 0 bases, the J end lost 2 bases, and 11 bases lay between the germline ends. The CDR3 sequence: CASSYSGHDTYEQYF. The CDR3 DNA follows: TGTGCCAGCAGTTACTCCGGGCATGACACCTACGAGCAGTACTTC.

The chain employs TRBV18 and TRBJ1-1; no clear D. Germline V gives CDR1 KGHSH, CDR2 LQKENI. The CDR3 is made up of 14 amino acids. Trimming left V 1 base short and J 0 bases short, with 6 bases between. In DNA, the CDR3 is TGTGCCAGCTCACCACAGGGTCTGAACACTGAAGCTTTCTTT. Amino acids: CASSPQGLNTEAFF.

This chain uses TRBV10-3 with TRBJ2-3; a possible D gene is TRBD2 (6 bases). The CDR3 is 13 amino acids. The germline V gene has CDR1 ENHRY and CDR2 SYGVKD. The V end lost 6 bases, the J end lost 6 bases, and 13 bases lay between the germline ends. CDR3 region: CAIRVPGVDTQYF. The CDR3, as DNA: TGTGCCATCAGGGTACCGGGGGTGGATACGCAGTATTTT.

The chain combines TRBV21-1 with TRBJ2-5. TRBV21-1 is a listed pseudogene. The CDR3 length is 16 residues. The CDR3 spells CASSSGTGRSGIAQYF. The CDR3 DNA reads as TGTGCCAGCAGTTCTGGGACGGGGCGCTCGGGGATCGCCCAGTACTTC.

This clone was seen a few times. This chain links TRBV6-1 with TRBJ2-1; D is perhaps TRBD2 (6 bases). V was cut by 6 bases and J by 9 bases, with 15 bases left in between. This CDR3 has 13 residues. Germline-derived CDR1 and CDR2 are MNHNS and SASEGT. CDR3 loop: CASSPGRGGEQFF. CDR3 DNA sequence: TGTGCCAGCAGCCCCGGTCGGGGAGGTGAGCAGTTCTTC.

The chain joins TRBV6-1 to TRBJ2-7, with D uncertain. V was clipped by 10 bases and J by 6 bases, with 16 bases between them. This CDR3 contains 12 residues. The germline CDR1 and CDR2 sequences are MNHNS and SASEGT. CDR3 sequence (DNA): TGTGCCACCGGAGTTCTGTGGCTCGAGCAGTACTTC. Encoded protein: CATGVLWLEQYF.

The V gene is TRBV9, the J gene TRBJ2-3; 10 bases match TRBD2. From germline, CDR1 is SGDLS and CDR2 YYNGEE. CDR3 length equals 17 residues. Trimming took 0 bases from V and 5 from J; bases not matched to a gene: 9. The CDR3 DNA sequence: TGTGCCAGCAGCGTAGACAAGCGGGGGGGCATGATAGATACGCAGTATTTT. Translating it yields CASSVDKRGGMIDTQYF.

J is TRBJ2-7 and V is TRBV7-2; the D is unclear. Between the trimmed V and J ends, which lost 8 bases and 6 bases, there was a span of 17 bases. The length of the CDR3 is 13 residues. Per the germline V gene, CDR1 is SGHTA and CDR2 is FQGNSA. In DNA, the CDR3 is TGTGCCAGCGGCAAGACAATTTTCCTCGAGCAGTACTTC. Translated, it gives CASGKTIFLEQYF. The full variable domain, its missing parts supplied by reference TRBV7-2 and TRBJ2-7, is GAGVSQSPSNKVTEKGKDVELRCDPISGHTALYWYRQSLGQGLEFLIYFQGNSAPDKSGLPSDRFSAERTGGSVSTLTIQRTQQEDSAVYLCASGKTIFLEQYFGPGTRLTVT.

This chain connects TRBV6-6 to TRBJ2-3, with a possible D match to TRBD2 (5 bases). With 2 bases removed from V and 3 bases from J, the gap between germline ends came to 9 bases. The germline gives CDR1 MNHNY, CDR2 SVGAGI (reference sequence). The CDR3 consists of 14 residues. CDR3 loop: CASSYQRVTDTQYF. The CDR3 region has the DNA TGTGCCAGCAGTTACCAGAGGGTTACAGATACGCAGTATTTT.